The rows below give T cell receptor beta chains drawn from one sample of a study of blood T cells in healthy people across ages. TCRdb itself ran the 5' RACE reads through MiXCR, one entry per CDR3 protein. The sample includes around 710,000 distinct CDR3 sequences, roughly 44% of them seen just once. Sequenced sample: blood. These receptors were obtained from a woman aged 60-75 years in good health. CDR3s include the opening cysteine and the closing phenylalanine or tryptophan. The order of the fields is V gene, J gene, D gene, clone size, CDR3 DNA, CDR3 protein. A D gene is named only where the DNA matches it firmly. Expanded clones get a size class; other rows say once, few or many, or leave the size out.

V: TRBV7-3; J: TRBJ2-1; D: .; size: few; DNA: TGTGCCAGCAGCTTTCCCACCGGGGGCTCAAGCTCCTACAATGAGCAGTTCTTC; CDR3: CASSFPTGGSSSYNEQFF
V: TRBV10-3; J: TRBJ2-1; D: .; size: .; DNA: TGTGCCATCAGTACCCGACAGGGGAGGGATTACAATGAGCAGTTCTTC; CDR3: CAISTRQGRDYNEQFF
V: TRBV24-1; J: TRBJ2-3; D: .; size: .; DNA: TGTGCCACCAGTGATTTAACAGTGGGGGGTGCTGCAGATACGCAGTATTTT; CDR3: CATSDLTVGGAADTQYF
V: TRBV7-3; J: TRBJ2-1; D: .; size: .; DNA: TGTGCCAGCAGCTTAATGAAGAGCTCCTACAATGAGCAGTTCTTC; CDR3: CASSLMKSSYNEQFF
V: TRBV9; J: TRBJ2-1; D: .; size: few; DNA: TGTGCCAGCAGTCTTTCAGGGGCGGAATACAATGAGCAGTTCTTC; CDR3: CASSLSGAEYNEQFF
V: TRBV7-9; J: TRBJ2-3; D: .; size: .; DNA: TGTGCCAGCAGCTTAGAAAACCGGAGGGAGGGCACAGATACGCAGTATTTT; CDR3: CASSLENRREGTDTQYF
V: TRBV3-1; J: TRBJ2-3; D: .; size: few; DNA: TGTGCCAGCAGCCAAGGACCTTATGCGGGGAGCACAGATACGCAGTATTTT; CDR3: CASSQGPYAGSTDTQYF
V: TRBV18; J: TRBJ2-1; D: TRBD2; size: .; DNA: TGTGCCAGCTCACCCTTCGGCGGGGGGGCCGAAAATGAGCAGTTCTTC; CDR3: CASSPFGGGAENEQFF
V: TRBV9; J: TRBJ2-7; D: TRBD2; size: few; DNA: TGTGCCAGCAGCGTTACTAGCGGGGGGTGGTACGAGCAGTACTTC; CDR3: CASSVTSGGWYEQYF
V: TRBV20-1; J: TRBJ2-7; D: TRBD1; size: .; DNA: TGCAGTGCTAGAGATTGGGACAGGGGTTTGGGCGAGCAGTACTTC; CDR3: CSARDWDRGLGEQYF
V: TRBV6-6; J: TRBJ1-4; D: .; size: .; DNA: TGTGCCAGCAGTCGCGACAGAGATAATGAAAAACTGTTTTTT; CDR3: CASSRDRDNEKLFF
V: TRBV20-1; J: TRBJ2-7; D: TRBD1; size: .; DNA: TGCAGTGCTTCGGACAGGGGACTACCGACCTACGAGCAGTACTTC; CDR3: CSASDRGLPTYEQYF
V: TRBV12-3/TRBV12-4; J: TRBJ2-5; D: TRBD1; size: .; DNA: TGTGCCAGCAGTTGGCAACAGGGGGCTAAGGGGGAGCAGTACTTC; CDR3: CASSWQQGAKGEQYF
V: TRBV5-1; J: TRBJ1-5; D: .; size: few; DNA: TGCGCCAGCAGCTTGGGGGGCAAATCTGAACAGCCCCAGCATTTT; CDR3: CASSLGGKSEQPQHF
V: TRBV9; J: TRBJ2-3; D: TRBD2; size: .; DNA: TGTGCCAGCAGCGTATCAATAGGGACTAGCGACGACGGTGGCACAGATACGCAGTATTTT; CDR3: CASSVSIGTSDDGGTDTQYF
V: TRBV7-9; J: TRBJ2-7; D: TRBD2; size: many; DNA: TGTGCCAGCAGCTTGGGCGGGGGGAGCGTCTACGAGCAGTACTTC; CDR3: CASSLGGGSVYEQYF
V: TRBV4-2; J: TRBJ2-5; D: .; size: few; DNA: TGTGCCAGCAGCCAACCCCAGGACAGATCTCAAGAGACCCAGTACTTC; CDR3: CASSQPQDRSQETQYF
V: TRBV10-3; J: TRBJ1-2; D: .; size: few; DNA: TGTGCCATCACTCGCGACGGGGCCAGCGGCTACACCTTC; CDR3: CAITRDGASGYTF
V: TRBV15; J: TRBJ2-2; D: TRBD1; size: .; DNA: TGTGCCACCAGCAGAGAGAGGGACAGGAACACCGGGGAGCTGTTTTTT; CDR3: CATSRERDRNTGELFF
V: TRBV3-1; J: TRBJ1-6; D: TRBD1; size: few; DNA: TGTGCCAGCAGCCACGACAGGGGAGGTTCACCCCTCCACTTT; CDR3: CASSHDRGGSPLHF
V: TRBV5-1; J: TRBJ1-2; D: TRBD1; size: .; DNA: TGCGCCAGCAGGACGGACAGGGGTCCTGGCTACACCTTC; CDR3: CASRTDRGPGYTF
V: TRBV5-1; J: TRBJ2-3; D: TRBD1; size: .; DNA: TGCGCCAGCAGCCCGATGGACAGGGGGCCAGATACGCAGTATTTT; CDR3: CASSPMDRGPDTQYF
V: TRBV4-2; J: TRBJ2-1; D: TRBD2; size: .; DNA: TGTGCCAGCAGCCAAGTGGCAACGGGAGGTTTAGATGAGCAGTTCTTC; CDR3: CASSQVATGGLDEQFF
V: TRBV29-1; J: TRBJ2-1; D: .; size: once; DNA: TGCAGCGCTAAAAGGGGGGCCTACAATGAGCAGTTCTTC; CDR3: CSAKRGAYNEQFF
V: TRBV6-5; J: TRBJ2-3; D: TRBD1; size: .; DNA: TGTGCCAGCAGTTACCGAACGACAGGGGGGTTGGATACGCAGTATTTT; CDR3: CASSYRTTGGLDTQYF
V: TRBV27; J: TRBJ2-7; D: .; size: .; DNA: TGTGCCAGCACTGGGCCTTACTACGAGCAGTACTTC; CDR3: CASTGPYYEQYF
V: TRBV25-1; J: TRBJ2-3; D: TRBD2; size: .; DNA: TGTGCCAGCGCCGGGACTAGCGGGGGGCTTGATACGCAGTATTTT; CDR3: CASAGTSGGLDTQYF
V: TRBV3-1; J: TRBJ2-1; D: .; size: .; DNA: TGTGCCAGCAGCCAAGATATAGCTGTCCTCTACAATGAGCAGTTCTTC; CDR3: CASSQDIAVLYNEQFF
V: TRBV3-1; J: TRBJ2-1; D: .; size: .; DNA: TGTGCCAGCAGCCAAGCAAACAGCCGGTCCTACAATGAGCAGTTCTTC; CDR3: CASSQANSRSYNEQFF
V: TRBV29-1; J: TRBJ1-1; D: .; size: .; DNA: TGCAGCGTTCAACAGGGTGGGGCTGAAGCTTTCTTT; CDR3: CSVQQGGAEAFF
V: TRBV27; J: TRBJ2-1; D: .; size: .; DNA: TGTGCCAGCGGTGATTTAAGGGGAAATGAGCAGTTCTTC; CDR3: CASGDLRGNEQFF
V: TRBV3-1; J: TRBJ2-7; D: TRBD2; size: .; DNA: TGTGCCAGCAGCCAAGGCCCTAGCGGGAGGTACGAGCAGTACTTC; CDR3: CASSQGPSGRYEQYF
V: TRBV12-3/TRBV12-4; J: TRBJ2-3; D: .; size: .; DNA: TGTGCCAGTATCCAGCGTGAGGCTCAAGGTACGCAGTATTTT; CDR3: CASIQREAQGTQYF
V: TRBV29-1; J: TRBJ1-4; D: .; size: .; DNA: TGCAGCGTTTCTGGGGGTGAAAAACTGTTTTTT; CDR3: CSVSGGEKLFF
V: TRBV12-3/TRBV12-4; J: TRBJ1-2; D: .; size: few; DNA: TGTGCCAGCAGTTTAAGTAGGTCAGGTGGCTACACCTTC; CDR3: CASSLSRSGGYTF
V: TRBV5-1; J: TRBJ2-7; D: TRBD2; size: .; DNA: TGCGCCAGTGGGACTAGCGGGAGCGGCGAGCGGTACTTC; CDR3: CASGTSGSGERYF
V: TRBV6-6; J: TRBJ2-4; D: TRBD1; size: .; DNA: TGTGCCAGCAGTTACTCTCAGGGGGCAGAGAACATTCAGTACTTC; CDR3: CASSYSQGAENIQYF
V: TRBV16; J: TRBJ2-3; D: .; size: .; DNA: TGTGCCAGCAGCCAATCTTTAGAGGATACGCAGTATTTT; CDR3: CASSQSLEDTQYF
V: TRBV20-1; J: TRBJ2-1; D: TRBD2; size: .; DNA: TGCAGTGCTAGAGATCTGGGACTAGCCGGGAATGAGCAGTTCTTC; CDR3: CSARDLGLAGNEQFF
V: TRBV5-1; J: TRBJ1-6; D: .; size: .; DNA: TGCGCCAGCAGCTTTGGGGTCTTAGGGAATTCACCCCTCCACTTT; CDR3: CASSFGVLGNSPLHF
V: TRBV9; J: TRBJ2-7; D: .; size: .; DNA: TGTGCCAGCAGCTCCCTTGGGGCGGGGTACAATGAGCAGTACTTC; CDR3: CASSSLGAGYNEQYF
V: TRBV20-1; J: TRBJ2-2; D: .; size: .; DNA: TGCAGTGCTACCCCTAACAGGCGAAACACCGGGGAGCTGTTTTTT; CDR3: CSATPNRRNTGELFF